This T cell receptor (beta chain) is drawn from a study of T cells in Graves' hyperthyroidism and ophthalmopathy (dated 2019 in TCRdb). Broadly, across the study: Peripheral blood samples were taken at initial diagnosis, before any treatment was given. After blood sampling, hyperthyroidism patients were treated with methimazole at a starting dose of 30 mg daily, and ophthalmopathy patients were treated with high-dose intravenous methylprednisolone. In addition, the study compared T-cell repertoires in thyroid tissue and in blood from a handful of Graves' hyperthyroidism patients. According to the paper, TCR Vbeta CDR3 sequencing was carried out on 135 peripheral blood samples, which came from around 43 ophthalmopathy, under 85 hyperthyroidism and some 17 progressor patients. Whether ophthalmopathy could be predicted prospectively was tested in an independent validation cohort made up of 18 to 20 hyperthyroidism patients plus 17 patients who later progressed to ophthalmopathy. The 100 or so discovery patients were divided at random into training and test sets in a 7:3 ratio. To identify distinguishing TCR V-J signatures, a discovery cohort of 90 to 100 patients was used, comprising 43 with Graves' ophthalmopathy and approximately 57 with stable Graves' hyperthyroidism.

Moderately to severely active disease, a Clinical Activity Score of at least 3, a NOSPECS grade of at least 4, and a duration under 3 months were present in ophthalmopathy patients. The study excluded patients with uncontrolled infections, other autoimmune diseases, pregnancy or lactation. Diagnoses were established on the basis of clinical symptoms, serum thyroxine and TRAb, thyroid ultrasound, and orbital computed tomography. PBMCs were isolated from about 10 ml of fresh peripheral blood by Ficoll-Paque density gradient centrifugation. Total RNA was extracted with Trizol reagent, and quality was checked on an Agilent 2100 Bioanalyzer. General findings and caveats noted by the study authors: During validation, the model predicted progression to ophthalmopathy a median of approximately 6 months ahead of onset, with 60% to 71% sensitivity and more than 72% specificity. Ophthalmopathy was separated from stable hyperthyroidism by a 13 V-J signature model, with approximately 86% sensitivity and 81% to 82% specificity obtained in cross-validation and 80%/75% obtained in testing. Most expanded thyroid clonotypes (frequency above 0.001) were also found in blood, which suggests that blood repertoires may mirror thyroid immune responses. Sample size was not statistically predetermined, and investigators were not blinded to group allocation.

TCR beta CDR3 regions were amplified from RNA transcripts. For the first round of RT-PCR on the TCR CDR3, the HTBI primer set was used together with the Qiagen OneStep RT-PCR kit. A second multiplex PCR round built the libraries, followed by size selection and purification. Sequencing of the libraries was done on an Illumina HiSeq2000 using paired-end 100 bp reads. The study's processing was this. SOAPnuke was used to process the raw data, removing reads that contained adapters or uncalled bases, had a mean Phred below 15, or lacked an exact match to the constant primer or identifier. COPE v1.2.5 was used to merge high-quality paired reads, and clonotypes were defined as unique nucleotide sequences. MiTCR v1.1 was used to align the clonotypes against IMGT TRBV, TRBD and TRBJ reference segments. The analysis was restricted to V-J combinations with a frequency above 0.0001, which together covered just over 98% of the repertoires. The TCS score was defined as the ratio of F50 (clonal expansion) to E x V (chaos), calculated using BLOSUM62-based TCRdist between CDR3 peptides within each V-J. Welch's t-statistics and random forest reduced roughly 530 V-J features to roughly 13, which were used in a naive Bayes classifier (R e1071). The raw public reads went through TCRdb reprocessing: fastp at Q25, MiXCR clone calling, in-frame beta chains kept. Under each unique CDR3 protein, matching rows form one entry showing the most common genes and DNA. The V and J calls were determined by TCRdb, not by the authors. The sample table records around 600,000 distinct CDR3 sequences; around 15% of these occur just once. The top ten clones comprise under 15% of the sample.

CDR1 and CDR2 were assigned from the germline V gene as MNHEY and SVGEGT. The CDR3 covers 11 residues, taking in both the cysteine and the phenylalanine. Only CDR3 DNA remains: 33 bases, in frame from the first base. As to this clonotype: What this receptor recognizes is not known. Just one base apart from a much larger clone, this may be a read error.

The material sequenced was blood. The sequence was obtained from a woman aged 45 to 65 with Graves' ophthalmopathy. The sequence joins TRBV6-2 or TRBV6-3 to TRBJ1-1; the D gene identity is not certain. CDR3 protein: CASRWNAEAFF. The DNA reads TGTGCCAGCAGATGGAACGCTGAAGCTTTCTTT.